The 3 T cell receptor beta chains below all came from one sample that was sequenced in a study of T-cell reconstitution after alpha-beta-depleted transplantation in children. Study results and limitations: Among T cells one year after transplant, newly produced cells accounted for most counts and diversity.

The TCRbeta library incorporated unique molecular identifiers. TCRdb reanalysed the PCR reads using MiXCR and keeps one entry per CDR3 protein. The sample comprises about 300,000 distinct CDR3 sequences, roughly 7.8% of which are singletons, and approximately 9.6% rests with the top ten. The antigens these receptors bind are not known. The sample here was peripheral blood, taken 360 days after TCRalphabeta/CD19-depleted stem cell transplant. These receptors originate from a female patient aged 2-10 years who had a stem cell transplant for Fanconi anemia, so the T cells may come from the graft donor.

This clonotype was seen many times. V gene TRBV15 combines with J gene TRBJ2-3; unclear D gene. V dropped 0 bases and J dropped 6 bases, with 7 bases sitting between them. The germline V gene has CDR1 LNHNV and CDR2 YYDKDF (reference sequence). This CDR3 is 13 amino acids long. DNA of the CDR3: TGTGCCACCAGCAGAGATCGGGTGGATACGCAGTATTTT. Its translation is CATSRDRVDTQYF.

In this sample, this clonotype turned up once. The J gene is TRBJ2-1, the V gene TRBV29-1, with a tentative D call TRBD2 (6 bases). V lost 8 bases and J lost 6, with 11 bases in between. The CDR3 length is 11 residues. Germline V gene lookup returns CDR1 SQVTM and CDR2 ANQGSEA. The CDR3 DNA follows: TGCAGCCTCTTGGGGGGCAATGAGCAGTTCTTC. It codes for CSLLGGNEQFF.

This clonotype was detected many times. The V gene is TRBV7-9, the J gene TRBJ1-2; the D is unclear. The CDR3 runs to 15 residues. The germline V gene encodes CDR1 SEHNR and CDR2 FQNEAQ (reference sequence). Trimming removed 3 bases from V and 3 bases from J, with 14 bases in between. The CDR3 here is CASSLRDGRYYGYTF. The CDR3 coding sequence is TGTGCCAGCAGCTTGAGAGATGGGCGCTACTATGGCTACACCTTC.